Sequencing of this T cell receptor beta chain was carried out in a study of blood T cells in healthy people across ages. Per germline, CDR1 MGHRA and CDR2 YSYEKL. J lost 2 bases, V lost 1 base, and 7 bases had no gene match. This CDR3 spans 17 amino acids. A J-beta primer mix and a sample-barcoded 5' primer were used in a second PCR of roughly 7 to 12 cycles. No fewer than 3 million CDR3-containing paired-end reads came from each sample. Using its own MiXCR run on the 5' RACE reads, TCRdb lists one record per CDR3 protein. The sample lists 1.4 million to 1.5 million distinct CDR3 sequences, roughly 45% seen once, with roughly 7.9% in the top ten. In its sample, this clonotype was seen a few times.

The source material was blood. The TCR sequence derives from a woman in her late teens or twenties in good health. This rearrangement joins TRBV4-1 to TRBJ1-5; 8 nucleotides align to TRBD1. The CDR3 reads CASSQGQGAIGNQPQHF. CDR3 nucleotides: TGCGCCAGCAGCCAAGGGCAGGGGGCGATAGGCAATCAGCCCCAGCATTTT.